One and the same sample provided the 14 T cell receptor beta chains below, sequenced in a study of PD-L1 blockade in urothelial cancer. Generated by immunoSEQ multiplex PCR, the TCRdb table keeps only in-frame clones and is missing some. The table records around 63,000 clones, around 81% of them present only once. The time point: pretreatment peripheral blood. Source: PBMCs, taken around atezolizumab (anti-PD-L1) treatment. These receptors all stem from a man between 65 and 79 years old with urothelial cancer.

The CDR3 here is CASSVEGGAWGDTQYF. CDR3 bases: TGTGCCAGCAGCGTAGAAGGCGGGGCCTGGGGAGATACGCAGTATTTT. The rearrangement uses TRBV9 and TRBJ2-3; weak D call: TRBD2 (6 bases). Germline V CDR1 and CDR2: SGDLS, YYNGEE. The CDR3 runs to 16 residues. The ends were cut back, 0 bases at V and 5 bases at J, with 16 bases in the middle.

This rearrangement joins TRBV6-1 to TRBJ1-5, with 8 bases identical to TRBD1. In germline, CDR1 is MNHNS, CDR2 SASEGT. This CDR3 has 16 residues. V trimming: 1 base; J trimming: 0 bases; junction bases outside the gene matches: 2. CDR3 region: CASSEGTGFSNQPQHF. The DNA for the CDR3 is TGTGCCAGCAGTGAAGGGACAGGGTTTAGCAATCAGCCCCAGCATTTT.

The rearrangement links TRBV2 to TRBJ2-3; 7 bases agree with TRBD1. The V gene end was trimmed by 6 bases and the J gene end by 4 bases; junction bases not matched to a gene: 13. Germline V gene lookup returns CDR1 SNHLY and CDR2 FYNNEI. This CDR3 region has 16 residues. Here the CDR3 DNA reads TGTGCCAGCAGCCTAGTGACAGGGTGGGGAGCAGATACGCAGTATTTT. Its protein product is CASSLVTGWGADTQYF.

The rearrangement links TRBV9 to TRBJ2-3; 7 nucleotides align to TRBD2. Germline CDR1 reads SGDLS; CDR2 reads YYNGEE. The CDR3 length is 14 residues. Unmatched junction bases numbered 8, after V lost 6 bases and J lost 4 bases. The CDR3 DNA sequence: TGTGCCAGCAAAGGCGGGAGAGGGCCAGATACGCAGTATTTT. Translating it yields CASKGGRGPDTQYF.

The chain links TRBV10-3 to TRBJ2-7, with TRBD1 matching over 9 bases. Per the germline V gene, CDR1 is ENHRY and CDR2 is SYGVKD. J was trimmed by 1 base and V by 0 bases; bases with no gene match: 7. This CDR3 is 17 amino acids long. The CDR3 reads CAISESPRQGESYEQYF. The DNA of the CDR3 is TGTGCCATCAGTGAGTCCCCTAGACAGGGGGAATCCTACGAGCAGTACTTC.

This sequence joins TRBV19 and TRBJ2-7; TRBD1 might be the D (6 bases). Trimming shortened V by 3 bases and J by 3 bases, and 12 bases separated the two germline ends. The V gene's germline CDR1 is LNHDA and CDR2 SQIVND (reference sequence). The CDR3 is 14 residues long. CDR3 amino acids: CASSMDRMFYEQYF. CDR3 bases: TGTGCCAGTAGTATGGACAGAATGTTCTACGAGCAGTACTTC. Filled out from reference TRBV19 and TRBJ2-7, the complete variable domain reads DGGITQSPKYLFRKEGQNVTLSCEQNLNHDAMYWYRQDPGQGLRLIYYSQIVNDFQKGDIAEGYSVSREKKESFPLTVTSAQKNPTAFYLCASSMDRMFYEQYFGPGTRLTVT.

The chain has TRBV4-3 and TRBJ1-1, with 11 bases that match TRBD1. The CDR3 is made up of 16 amino acids. The ends lost 2 bases at V and 4 bases at J; junction bases unmatched: 6. Germline V CDR1 and CDR2: LGHNA, YSLEER. For the CDR3, the DNA is TGCGCCAGCAGCCAACTTCGGGGGACAGGGGGCACTGAAGCTTTCTTT. As protein: CASSQLRGTGGTEAFF.

This chain uses TRBV19 with TRBJ1-3; D remains ambiguous. Trimming cost V 5 bases and J 8 bases, with 10 bases left between them. CDR1 is LNHDA and CDR2 is SQIVND in the germline V gene (reference sequence). The CDR3 has 12 residues. The chain's CDR3 is CASSLPGHTIYF. The CDR3 DNA is TGTGCCAGTAGTCTCCCTGGCCACACCATATATTTT.

This chain uses TRBV29-1 with TRBJ2-3; 11 bases map to TRBD2. CDR3 length: 15 residues. Per germline, CDR1 SQVTM and CDR2 ANQGSEA. V trimming: 7 bases; J trimming: 4 bases; junction bases outside the gene matches: 10. In nucleotides, the CDR3 is TGCAGCGCAACCCATAGCGGGGGGGCTTCAGATACGCAGTATTTT. The encoded protein is CSATHSGGASDTQYF.

V is TRBV6-1 and J is TRBJ1-4, with TRBD1 matching 9 bases. The germline CDR1 and CDR2 sequences are MNHNS and SASEGT. This CDR3 is 15 amino acids long. Germline trimming cut 7 bases from V and 3 bases from J; bases unmatched to any gene: 6. CDR3 protein: CASTGQGSANEKLFF. For the CDR3, the DNA is TGTGCCAGCACCGGACAGGGGAGTGCTAATGAAAAACTGTTTTTT.

The CDR3 nucleotides are TGTGCCAGCAGTTTTACAACGGGAGAGACCCAGTACTTC. This codes for CASSFTTGETQYF. This chain joins TRBV27 and TRBJ2-5, with D hard to call. Trimming took off 3 bases at V and 4 bases at J, with 9 bases between the two ends. The CDR3 has 13 residues. CDR1 is MNHEY, CDR2 SMNVEV, per germline (reference sequence).

The CDR3 is CASSEDRELSYEQYF. CDR3 bases: TGTGCCAGCAGTGAGGACAGGGAGCTATCCTACGAGCAGTACTTC. V gene TRBV2 combines with J gene TRBJ2-7; 8 bases are shared with TRBD1. J gave up 1 base and V 3 bases, and 5 bases lay outside the gene matches. The CDR3 runs to 15 residues. The germline CDR1 and CDR2 sequences are SNHLY and FYNNEI. The full variable domain, with the rest looked up from reference TRBV2 and TRBJ2-7, is EPEVTQTPSHQVTQMGQEVILRCVPISNHLYFYWYRQILGQKVEFLVSFYNNEISEKSEIFDDQFSVERPDGSNFTLKIRSTKLEDSAMYFCASSEDRELSYEQYFGPGTRLTVT.

This clone was seen more than once but under ten times. The CDR3 region is CASSQSTQSQYF. Here the CDR3 DNA reads TGTGCCAGCAGCCAATCCACCCAGTCCCAGTACTTC. This sequence joins TRBV16 and TRBJ2-7; no clear D gene. Trimming took 0 bases from V and 10 from J, leaving 10 bases between them. There are 12 residues in the CDR3. The V gene's germline CDR1 is KGHSY and CDR2 FQNENV.

The V call is TRBV7-8, the J call TRBJ2-3, with 13 bases fitting TRBD2. The CDR3 spans 15 residues. Germline V CDR1 and CDR2: SGHVS, FQNEAQ. Trimming cost V 7 bases and J 4 bases; bases outside gene matches: 5. The chain's CDR3 is CASNGLAGVPDTQYF. CDR3 nucleotides: TGTGCCAGCAACGGACTAGCGGGAGTCCCAGATACGCAGTATTTT.